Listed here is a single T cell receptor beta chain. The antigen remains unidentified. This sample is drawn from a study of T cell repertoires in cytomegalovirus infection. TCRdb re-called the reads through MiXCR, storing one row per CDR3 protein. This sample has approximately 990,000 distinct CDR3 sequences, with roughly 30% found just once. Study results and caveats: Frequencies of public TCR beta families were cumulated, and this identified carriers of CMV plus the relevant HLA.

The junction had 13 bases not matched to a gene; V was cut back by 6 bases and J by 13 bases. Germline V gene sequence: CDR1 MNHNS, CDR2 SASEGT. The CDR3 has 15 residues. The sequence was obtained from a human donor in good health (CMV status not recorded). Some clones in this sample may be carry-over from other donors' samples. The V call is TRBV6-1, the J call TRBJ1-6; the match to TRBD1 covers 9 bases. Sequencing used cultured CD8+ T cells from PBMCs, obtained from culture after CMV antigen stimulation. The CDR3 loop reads CASSQGDRDPSPLHF. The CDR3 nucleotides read TGTGCCAGCAGCCAGGGGGACAGGGACCCTTCGCCCCTCCACTTT.